This section outlines one T cell receptor (beta chain) sequence together with its context. Its antigen is not known. These data come from a study of cytomegalovirus exposure and HLA in healthy donors. Study results and limitations: Overall, some 160 TCR beta chains were annotated as cytomegalovirus-associated.

Primers for the PCR totalled 60 Vbeta and 13 Jbeta. The method was immunoSEQ multiplex PCR; TCRdb's version includes in-frame clones alone and lacks a portion of them. The table shows about 140,000 clones, with 80% occurring only once. Healthy bone marrow donors made up the donors. When sampled, the donors appeared nominally healthy, though they likely had unrecorded immune exposures. The V segment lost 5 bases and the J segment 4 bases; nucleotides outside the gene matches: 7. Germline loops: CDR1 SEHNR, CDR2 FQNEAQ (reference sequence). The CDR3 has 15 amino acids. The chain couples TRBV7-9 to TRBJ2-5; TRBD2 aligns across 10 bases. Sequenced sample: PBMCs. This TCR derives from a man in his fifties or sixties in good health and CMV-seronegative. CDR3 residues: CASSRTSGGLETQYF. The CDR3 bases are TGTGCCAGCAGCAGGACTAGCGGAGGTTTAGAGACCCAGTACTTC. Full variable domain (missing parts from reference TRBV7-9 and TRBJ2-5): DTGVSQNPRHKITKRGQNVTFRCDPISEHNRLYWYRQTLGQGPEFLTYFQNEAQLEKSRLLSDRFSAERPKGSFSTLEIQRTEQGDSAMYLCASSRTSGGLETQYFGPGTRLLVL.